This T cell receptor beta chain was recovered during a study of shared clonotypes between healthy human individuals. The sample holds one count of this clone. The CDR3 covers 14 residues. Trimming took 4 bases from V and 4 from J; bases not matched to a gene: 5. Germline CDR1 reads LGHNA; CDR2 reads YNFKEQ. The table came from immunoSEQ multiplex PCR; TCRdb's copy has only in-frame clones and leaves some out. Of fewer than 1.4 million clones in the sample, more than 75% are singletons; the top ten hold 0.5% to 0.65%. The J gene is TRBJ1-2, the V gene TRBV4-2; 8 bases align to TRBD1. Sequencing used memory CD4+ T cells from PBMCs. This sample's subset: CD45RA-negative fraction. The sequence was collected from a man between 18 and 35 years old in good health. Some clones in this sample may be carry-over from other donors' samples. The CDR3: CASSPGGAGYGYTF. CDR3 in DNA: TGTGCCAGCAGCCCAGGGGGCGCGGGCTATGGCTACACCTTC.